The rows below give T cell receptor beta chains drawn from one sample of a study of blood T cell repertoires in COVID-19. Clones were read by immunoSEQ multiplex PCR, and TCRdb kept only the in-frame ones, dropping some. Of 150,000 to 200,000 clones in the sample, around 87% were seen once. The sequencing sample was made of peripheral blood. Every receptor here comes from a woman in her 70s with COVID-19, enrolled during active disease. CDR3s include the opening cysteine and the closing phenylalanine or tryptophan. D genes are given only for firm matches. Only some rows state a clone size, as once, few, many or a class for expanded clones.

V gene: TRBV20-1; J gene: TRBJ1-1; clone size: NA; D gene: NA; CDR3 DNA: TGCAGTGCCAGTACAGGGAAATACACTGAAGCTTTCTTT; CDR3 protein: CSASTGKYTEAFF
V gene: TRBV7-9; J gene: TRBJ2-1; clone size: NA; D gene: TRBD2; CDR3 DNA: TGTGCCAGCAGCGAACTAGCGGGGGGCCACAATGAGCAGTTCTTC; CDR3 protein: CASSELAGGHNEQFF
V gene: TRBV5-4; J gene: TRBJ1-2; clone size: NA; D gene: TRBD1; CDR3 DNA: TGTGCCAGCAGCTGGCGTCCATCAGGGGGCTATGGCTACACCTTC; CDR3 protein: CASSWRPSGGYGYTF
V gene: TRBV19; J gene: TRBJ2-7; clone size: once; D gene: NA; CDR3 DNA: TGTGCCAGTAGTATCTCGGAGAGCAGATTTTCCTACGAGCAGTACTTC; CDR3 protein: CASSISESRFSYEQYF
V gene: TRBV28; J gene: TRBJ1-5; clone size: NA; D gene: TRBD1; CDR3 DNA: TGTGCCAGCAGTTACAGGGGTGGGGGCAATCAGCCCCAGCATTTT; CDR3 protein: CASSYRGGGNQPQHF
V gene: TRBV4-1; J gene: TRBJ1-2; clone size: NA; D gene: TRBD1; CDR3 DNA: TGCGCCAGCAGCCACCCTGGGACAGACCGCAGCTATGGCTACACCTTC; CDR3 protein: CASSHPGTDRSYGYTF
V gene: TRBV5-1; J gene: TRBJ1-1; clone size: NA; D gene: TRBD1; CDR3 DNA: TGCGCCAGCAGCTTGGCGACAGGGCTCCTGAACACTGAAGCTTTCTTT; CDR3 protein: CASSLATGLLNTEAFF
V gene: TRBV11-2; J gene: TRBJ2-1; clone size: once; D gene: NA; CDR3 DNA: TGTGCCAGCAGCCCGGCGGGACTCAACAATGAGCAGTTCTTC; CDR3 protein: CASSPAGLNNEQFF
V gene: TRBV4-2; J gene: TRBJ2-1; clone size: NA; D gene: NA; CDR3 DNA: TGTGCCAGCAGCCAAGACCAGGGGCAGATCATCAATGAGCAGTTCTTC; CDR3 protein: CASSQDQGQIINEQFF
V gene: TRBV5-1; J gene: TRBJ2-7; clone size: NA; D gene: NA; CDR3 DNA: TGCGCCAGCAGCTTGGCCCCTGGGCCCTACGAGCAGTACTTC; CDR3 protein: CASSLAPGPYEQYF
V gene: TRBV7-3; J gene: TRBJ1-1; clone size: NA; D gene: NA; CDR3 DNA: TGTGCCAGCAGCTTAACCTCGGTTGTAATGAACACTGAAGCTTTCTTT; CDR3 protein: CASSLTSVVMNTEAFF
V gene: TRBV13; J gene: TRBJ2-7; clone size: NA; D gene: TRBD1; CDR3 DNA: TGTGCCAGCAGCTCAAACAGGGGTTCCTACGAGCAGTACTTC; CDR3 protein: CASSSNRGSYEQYF
V gene: TRBV6-5; J gene: TRBJ1-4; clone size: NA; D gene: TRBD1; CDR3 DNA: TGTGCCAGCCACAGGGGCGGGGCTAATGAAAAACTGTTTTTT; CDR3 protein: CASHRGGANEKLFF
V gene: TRBV5-4; J gene: TRBJ2-1; clone size: NA; D gene: TRBD2; CDR3 DNA: TGTGCCAGCAGCTTTCGGGGGGGCGAGTTCTTC; CDR3 protein: CASSFRGGEFF
V gene: TRBV2; J gene: TRBJ2-2; clone size: NA; D gene: TRBD1; CDR3 DNA: TGTGCCACCAGACTCGGACAGGGGGGCACCGGGGAGCTGTTTTTT; CDR3 protein: CATRLGQGGTGELFF
V gene: TRBV6-6; J gene: TRBJ1-5; clone size: NA; D gene: TRBD1; CDR3 DNA: TGTGCCAGCAGTTCACAGGGGGCGGGTCAGCCCCAGCATTTT; CDR3 protein: CASSSQGAGQPQHF
V gene: TRBV19; J gene: TRBJ2-7; clone size: NA; D gene: TRBD2; CDR3 DNA: TGTGCCAGTAGCCGGAAGCGGGACCATTACGAGCAGTACTTC; CDR3 protein: CASSRKRDHYEQYF
V gene: TRBV19; J gene: TRBJ1-4; clone size: NA; D gene: NA; CDR3 DNA: TGTGCCAGTAGTCTACTTGGGACACAGAAAATGAATGCACTGTTTTTT; CDR3 protein: CASSLLGTQKMNALFF
V gene: TRBV6-1; J gene: TRBJ1-5; clone size: few; D gene: NA; CDR3 DNA: TGTGCCAGCAGTGAACTAGGGGCAGGGCTGGAGCCCCAGCATTTT; CDR3 protein: CASSELGAGLEPQHF
V gene: TRBV7-8; J gene: TRBJ1-5; clone size: NA; D gene: TRBD1; CDR3 DNA: TGTGCCAGCAGCTTAGAGGGACAGTATAGCAATCAGCCCCAGCATTTT; CDR3 protein: CASSLEGQYSNQPQHF
V gene: TRBV2; J gene: TRBJ2-5; clone size: NA; D gene: TRBD1; CDR3 DNA: TGTGCCAGCAGTGAAGGGGACAGTGCCTGGGAGACCCAGTACTTC; CDR3 protein: CASSEGDSAWETQYF
V gene: TRBV5-1; J gene: TRBJ2-5; clone size: NA; D gene: NA; CDR3 DNA: TGCGCCAGCAGCCAACTATTGGAGACCCAGTACTTC; CDR3 protein: CASSQLLETQYF
V gene: TRBV4-1; J gene: TRBJ2-4; clone size: NA; D gene: TRBD1; CDR3 DNA: TGCGCCAGCAGCCACCCACCGGACAGGGGGTTCAAAAACATTCAGTACTTC; CDR3 protein: CASSHPPDRGFKNIQYF
V gene: TRBV10-2; J gene: TRBJ1-1; clone size: NA; D gene: NA; CDR3 DNA: TGCGCCAGCAGGGGCCCAACCGGCACTGAAGCTTTCTTT; CDR3 protein: CASRGPTGTEAFF
V gene: TRBV15; J gene: TRBJ1-3; clone size: NA; D gene: NA; CDR3 DNA: TGTGCCACCAGCAGAGATACGGGGGGCCATGGAAACACCATATATTTT; CDR3 protein: CATSRDTGGHGNTIYF
V gene: TRBV7-6; J gene: TRBJ2-2; clone size: NA; D gene: TRBD2; CDR3 DNA: TGTGCCAGCAGCTCTCGCCCGGGACTAGCGGGGGGTAGTACCACCGGGGAGCTGTTTTTT; CDR3 protein: CASSSRPGLAGGSTTGELFF
V gene: TRBV5-1; J gene: TRBJ2-5; clone size: NA; D gene: TRBD1; CDR3 DNA: TGCGCCAGCAGTCCCGGGACAGGGGAAGAGACCCAGTACTTC; CDR3 protein: CASSPGTGEETQYF
V gene: TRBV7-2; J gene: TRBJ2-3; clone size: NA; D gene: NA; CDR3 DNA: TGTGCCAGCAGCGCCCAGGGACAAGCTAGCACAGATACGCAGTATTTT; CDR3 protein: CASSAQGQASTDTQYF
V gene: TRBV4-2; J gene: TRBJ2-2; clone size: NA; D gene: TRBD2; CDR3 DNA: TGTGCCAGCAGCCAAGCTCTACTAGCGGGGGGGGCGAACACCGGGGAGCTGTTTTTT; CDR3 protein: CASSQALLAGGANTGELFF
V gene: TRBV6-5; J gene: TRBJ2-3; clone size: NA; D gene: TRBD1; CDR3 DNA: TGTGCCAGCAGTCCCCTCGGGACAGTCACAGATACGCAGTATTTT; CDR3 protein: CASSPLGTVTDTQYF
V gene: TRBV2; J gene: TRBJ2-5; clone size: NA; D gene: NA; CDR3 DNA: TGTGCCAGCAGTGCAGGGGGAGGAGAGACCCAGTACTTC; CDR3 protein: CASSAGGGETQYF
V gene: TRBV6-5; J gene: TRBJ1-1; clone size: few; D gene: TRBD1; CDR3 DNA: TGTGCCAGCAGTTACTCGATGGACAGGGGAAATCGAGGAGCTTTCTTT; CDR3 protein: CASSYSMDRGNRGAFF
V gene: TRBV25-1; J gene: TRBJ2-5; clone size: NA; D gene: TRBD1; CDR3 DNA: TGTGCCAGCAGTGAGTACGGGGGACAGGGGAAGGAGACCCAGTACTTC; CDR3 protein: CASSEYGGQGKETQYF
V gene: TRBV13; J gene: TRBJ2-5; clone size: NA; D gene: NA; CDR3 DNA: TGTGCCAGCAGCTCCAGTATGTTCCAAGAGACCCAGTACTTC; CDR3 protein: CASSSSMFQETQYF
V gene: TRBV4-1; J gene: TRBJ1-5; clone size: once; D gene: TRBD1; CDR3 DNA: TGCGCCAGCAGCGCCCTACGGGGACAGGTGAATCAGCCCCAGCATTTT; CDR3 protein: CASSALRGQVNQPQHF
V gene: TRBV28; J gene: TRBJ1-5; clone size: few; D gene: NA; CDR3 DNA: TGTGCCAGCAGCCCCCGGGGGTTCGGCAATCAGCCCCAGCATTTT; CDR3 protein: CASSPRGFGNQPQHF
V gene: TRBV11-2; J gene: TRBJ2-7; clone size: once; D gene: TRBD1; CDR3 DNA: TGTGCCAGCAGCAAAATACAGGGGGGCAACGAGCAGTACTTC; CDR3 protein: CASSKIQGGNEQYF
V gene: TRBV27; J gene: TRBJ1-2; clone size: NA; D gene: TRBD1; CDR3 DNA: TGTGCCAGCAGCATAACAGCCACAGGGGGCGGCTACACCTTC; CDR3 protein: CASSITATGGGYTF
V gene: TRBV2; J gene: TRBJ1-5; clone size: few; D gene: TRBD1; CDR3 DNA: TGTGCCAGCAGTAGAGACAGGGTCGGCAATCAGCCCCAGCATTTT; CDR3 protein: CASSRDRVGNQPQHF
V gene: TRBV2; J gene: TRBJ1-2; clone size: NA; D gene: NA; CDR3 DNA: TGTGCCAGCAATTTCCAGGGCTATGGCTACACCTTC; CDR3 protein: CASNFQGYGYTF
V gene: TRBV6-5; J gene: TRBJ2-2; clone size: NA; D gene: NA; CDR3 DNA: TGTGCCAGCAGTTACTCGATGAGTTCGGCCGGGGAGCTGTTTTTT; CDR3 protein: CASSYSMSSAGELFF
V gene: TRBV18; J gene: TRBJ2-5; clone size: NA; D gene: NA; CDR3 DNA: TGTGCCAGCTCACCGGCTAGCTTAGAGACCCAGTACTTC; CDR3 protein: CASSPASLETQYF
V gene: TRBV5-1; J gene: TRBJ1-1; clone size: NA; D gene: NA; CDR3 DNA: TGCGCCAGCAGCCTATACAGGACAAGTAGGACTGAAGCTTTCTTT; CDR3 protein: CASSLYRTSRTEAFF
V gene: TRBV7-8; J gene: TRBJ2-1; clone size: NA; D gene: TRBD1; CDR3 DNA: TGTGCCAGCAGCCCAGGACAGGGGGGGTACCTAGGGCAGTTCTTC; CDR3 protein: CASSPGQGGYLGQFF
V gene: TRBV19; J gene: TRBJ1-1; clone size: NA; D gene: TRBD1; CDR3 DNA: TGTGCCAGTAGTATAGATACAGGGGGCGGCACTGAAGCTTTCTTT; CDR3 protein: CASSIDTGGGTEAFF
V gene: TRBV9; J gene: TRBJ2-5; clone size: NA; D gene: TRBD1; CDR3 DNA: TGTGCCAGCAGCGGATGGCCGCAGACAGGGAGAGAGACCCAGTACTTC; CDR3 protein: CASSGWPQTGRETQYF
V gene: TRBV28; J gene: TRBJ1-4; clone size: once; D gene: TRBD1; CDR3 DNA: TGTGCCAGCAGCCGGACAGGGGGCTCTGAAAAACTGTTTTTT; CDR3 protein: CASSRTGGSEKLFF
V gene: TRBV5-1; J gene: TRBJ2-1; clone size: NA; D gene: NA; CDR3 DNA: TGCGCCAGCAGCTTGGTTGCGGGGGCCCTCTACAATGAGCAGTTCTTC; CDR3 protein: CASSLVAGALYNEQFF
V gene: TRBV2; J gene: TRBJ1-1; clone size: NA; D gene: NA; CDR3 DNA: TGTGCCAGCAGTGAAGCGCGGGCCGCCCCCCCAGCTTTCTTT; CDR3 protein: CASSEARAAPPAFF
V gene: TRBV6-5; J gene: TRBJ2-3; clone size: NA; D gene: NA; CDR3 DNA: TGTGCCAGCCGAGGGGGAGATACGCAGTATTTT; CDR3 protein: CASRGGDTQYF
V gene: TRBV6-4; J gene: TRBJ1-5; clone size: NA; D gene: NA; CDR3 DNA: TGTGCCAGCATTGAGTTCCCCCCCAGTGGCAATCAGCCCCAGCATTTT; CDR3 protein: CASIEFPPSGNQPQHF
V gene: TRBV20-1; J gene: TRBJ1-1; clone size: NA; D gene: NA; CDR3 DNA: TGCAGTGCTAGTGACCAGGTTGAAGCTTTCTTT; CDR3 protein: CSASDQVEAFF